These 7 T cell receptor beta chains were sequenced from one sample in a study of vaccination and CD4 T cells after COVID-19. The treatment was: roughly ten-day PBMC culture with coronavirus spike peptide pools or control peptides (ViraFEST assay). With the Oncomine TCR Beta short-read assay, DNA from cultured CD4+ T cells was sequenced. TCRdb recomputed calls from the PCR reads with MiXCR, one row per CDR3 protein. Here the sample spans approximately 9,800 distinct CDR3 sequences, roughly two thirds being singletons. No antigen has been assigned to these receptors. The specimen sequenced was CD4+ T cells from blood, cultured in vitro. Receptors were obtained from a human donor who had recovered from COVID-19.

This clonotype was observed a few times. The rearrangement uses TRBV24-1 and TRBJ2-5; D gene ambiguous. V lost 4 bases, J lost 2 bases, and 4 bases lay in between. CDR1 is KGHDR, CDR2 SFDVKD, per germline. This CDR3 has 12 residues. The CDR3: CATSDPQETQYF. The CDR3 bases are TGTGCCACCAGTGACCCTCAAGAGACCCAGTACTTC.

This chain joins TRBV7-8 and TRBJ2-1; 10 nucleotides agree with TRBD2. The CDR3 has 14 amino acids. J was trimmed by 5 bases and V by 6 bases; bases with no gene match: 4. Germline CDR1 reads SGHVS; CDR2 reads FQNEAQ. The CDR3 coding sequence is TGTGCCAGCAGGTGGACTAGCGGTAACAATGAGCAGTTCTTC. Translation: CASRWTSGNNEQFF.

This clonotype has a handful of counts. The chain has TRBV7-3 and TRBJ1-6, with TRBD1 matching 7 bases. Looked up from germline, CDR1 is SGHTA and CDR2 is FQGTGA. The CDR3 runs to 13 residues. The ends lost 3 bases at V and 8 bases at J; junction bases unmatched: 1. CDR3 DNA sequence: TGTGCCAGCAGCTTTACAGGGGATTCACCCCTCCACTTT. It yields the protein CASSFTGDSPLHF.

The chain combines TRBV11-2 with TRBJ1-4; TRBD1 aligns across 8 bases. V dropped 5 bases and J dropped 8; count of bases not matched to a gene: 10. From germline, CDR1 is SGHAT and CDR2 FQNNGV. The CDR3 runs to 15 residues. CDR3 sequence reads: CASSMQGAESEKLFF. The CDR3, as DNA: TGTGCCAGCAGCATGCAGGGGGCGGAATCCGAAAAACTGTTTTTT.

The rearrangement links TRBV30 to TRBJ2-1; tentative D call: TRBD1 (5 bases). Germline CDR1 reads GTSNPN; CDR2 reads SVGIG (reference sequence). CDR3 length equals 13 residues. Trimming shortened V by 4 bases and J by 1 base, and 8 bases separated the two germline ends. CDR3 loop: CAWTQGSYNEQFF. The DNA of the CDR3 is TGTGCCTGGACGCAGGGATCCTACAATGAGCAGTTCTTC.

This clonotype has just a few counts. CDR3 nucleotides: TGTGCCAGCAGTGCTTACAGTAGCAATCAGCCCCAGCATTTT. Its translation is CASSAYSSNQPQHF. This chain uses TRBV2 with TRBJ1-5; D remains unclear. Germline V gene lookup returns CDR1 SNHLY and CDR2 FYNNEI. This CDR3 comprises 14 residues. V was clipped by 4 bases and J by 0 bases, with 7 bases between them.

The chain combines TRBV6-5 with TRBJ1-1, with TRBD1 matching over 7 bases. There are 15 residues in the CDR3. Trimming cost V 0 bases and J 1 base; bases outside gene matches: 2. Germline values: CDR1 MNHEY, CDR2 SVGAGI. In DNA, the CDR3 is TGTGCCAGCAGTTACTCCCGGACAGGGAACACTGAAGCTTTCTTT. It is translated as CASSYSRTGNTEAFF.